This T cell receptor (beta chain) was retrieved from a study of T cells expressing NK-cell markers. Template switching by 5'RACE with UMIs generated the TCR beta cDNA. TCRdb re-called the 5' RACE reads; one entry per CDR3 protein, DNA not given. The listing records 150,000 to 200,000 distinct CDR3 sequences. Study-level findings and limits: In more than five donors, dominant CD3+CD56+NKG2C+ clonotypes ranked among the top 10 CD8+ clonotypes. The study left the HCMV specificity of expanded NKG2C+ T cell clones unresolved. A handful of donors showed these clonotypes also leading the CD3+CD56-NKG2C+ fraction.

Turning to this clonotype: Its antigen is not identified.

The CDR3 covers 13 residues. Germline V gene data show CDR1 as SGHVS and CDR2 as FNYEAQ. The chain employs TRBV7-6 and TRBJ1-1; TCRdb proposes TRBD1, but this gene call is untestable without DNA. The TCR was taken from a man aged 18-69 years in good health. The sequencing sample was made of blood T cells: a sorted CD56 or NKG2C T cell subset, CD4+ or CD8+ T cells, or bulk PBMC T cells (not recorded which). The CDR3 protein is CASSLKGGTEAFF.